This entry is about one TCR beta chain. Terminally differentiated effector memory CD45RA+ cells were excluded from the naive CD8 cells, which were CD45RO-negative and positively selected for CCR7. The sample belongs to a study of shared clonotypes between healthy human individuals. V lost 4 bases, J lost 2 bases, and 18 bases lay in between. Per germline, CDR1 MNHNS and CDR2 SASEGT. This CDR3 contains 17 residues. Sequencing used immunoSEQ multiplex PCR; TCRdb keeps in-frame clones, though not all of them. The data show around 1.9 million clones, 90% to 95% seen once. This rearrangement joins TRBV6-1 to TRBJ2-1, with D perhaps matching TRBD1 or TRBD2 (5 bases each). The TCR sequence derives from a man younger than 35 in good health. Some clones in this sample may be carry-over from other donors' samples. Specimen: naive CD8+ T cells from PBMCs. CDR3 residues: CASSAGPNISPYNEQFF. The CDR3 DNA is TGTGCCAGCAGTGCGGGACCGAACATCTCGCCCTACAATGAGCAGTTCTTC.